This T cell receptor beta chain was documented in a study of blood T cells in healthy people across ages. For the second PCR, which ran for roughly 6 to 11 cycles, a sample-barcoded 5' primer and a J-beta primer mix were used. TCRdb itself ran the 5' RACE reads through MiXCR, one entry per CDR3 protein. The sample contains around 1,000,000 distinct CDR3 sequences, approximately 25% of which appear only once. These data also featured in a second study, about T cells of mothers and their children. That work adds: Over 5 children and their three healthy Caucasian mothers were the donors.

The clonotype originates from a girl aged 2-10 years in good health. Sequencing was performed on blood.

The CDR3 DNA reads as TGTGCCAGCTCGATAGCGGGATCAGCCTACGAGCAGTACTTC. This codes for CASSIAGSAYEQYF. The chain couples TRBV2 to TRBJ2-7, with 8 nucleotides matching TRBD2. Germline V lookup: CDR1 SNHLY, CDR2 FYNNEI. The CDR3 loop spans 14 amino acids. V gave up 8 bases and J gave up 2 bases; unmatched junction bases: 8.